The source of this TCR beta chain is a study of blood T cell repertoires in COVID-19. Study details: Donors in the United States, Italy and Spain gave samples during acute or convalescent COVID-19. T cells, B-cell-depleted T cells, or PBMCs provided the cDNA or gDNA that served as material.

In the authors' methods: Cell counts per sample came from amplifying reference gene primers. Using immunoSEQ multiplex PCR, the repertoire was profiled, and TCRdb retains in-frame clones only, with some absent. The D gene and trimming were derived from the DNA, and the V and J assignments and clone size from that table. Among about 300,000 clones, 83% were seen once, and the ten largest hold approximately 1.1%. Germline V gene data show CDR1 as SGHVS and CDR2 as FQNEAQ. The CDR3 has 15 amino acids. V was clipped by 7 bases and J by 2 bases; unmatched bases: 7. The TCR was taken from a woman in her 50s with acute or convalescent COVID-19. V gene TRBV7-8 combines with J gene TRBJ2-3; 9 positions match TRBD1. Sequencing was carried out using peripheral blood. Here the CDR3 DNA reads TGTGCCAGCAACCTTAGACAGGGGGTCACAGATACGCAGTATTTT. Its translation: CASNLRQGVTDTQYF. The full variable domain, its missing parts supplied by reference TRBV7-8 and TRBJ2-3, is GAGVSQSPRYKVAKRGQDVALRCDPISGHVSLFWYQQALGQGPEFLTYFQNEAQLDKSGLPSDRFFAERPEGSVSTLKIQRTQQEDSAVYLCASNLRQGVTDTQYFGPGTRLTVL.